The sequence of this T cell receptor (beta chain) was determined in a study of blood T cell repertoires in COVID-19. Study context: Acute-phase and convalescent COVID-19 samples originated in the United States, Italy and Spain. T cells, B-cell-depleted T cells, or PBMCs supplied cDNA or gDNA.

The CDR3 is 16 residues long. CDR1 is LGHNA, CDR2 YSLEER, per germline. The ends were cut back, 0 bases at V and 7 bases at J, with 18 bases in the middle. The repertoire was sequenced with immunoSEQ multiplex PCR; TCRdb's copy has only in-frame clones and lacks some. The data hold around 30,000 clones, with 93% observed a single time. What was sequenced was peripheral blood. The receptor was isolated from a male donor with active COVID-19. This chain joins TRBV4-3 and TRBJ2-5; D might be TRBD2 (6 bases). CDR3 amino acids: CASSQELADRSGTQYF. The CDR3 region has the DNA TGCGCCAGCAGCCAAGAACTAGCCGACAGATCCGGGACCCAGTACTTC.